What follows are 29 T cell receptor beta chains derived from one specimen sequenced in a study of blood T cell repertoires in COVID-19. Data came from immunoSEQ multiplex PCR; TCRdb stores just in-frame clones and leaves some out. The table has 150,000 to 200,000 clones, approximately 91% seen once; the top ten hold approximately 4.6%. Sequencing was performed on peripheral blood. The receptors were sampled from a young man with COVID-19, enrolled during active disease.

The chain joins TRBV11-2 to TRBJ2-5; D is unclear. This CDR3 is 14 amino acids long. V lost 1 base and J lost 1, with 7 bases in between. CDR1 and CDR2 (germline): SGHAT, FQNNGV. The chain's CDR3 is CASSLGSGQETQYF. In DNA form, the CDR3 reads TGTGCCAGCAGCTTAGGCTCAGGCCAAGAGACCCAGTACTTC.

This chain uses TRBV7-8 with TRBJ2-1, with a possible D match to TRBD2 (6 bases). This CDR3 region has 14 residues. Deletions cut 0 bases from V and 7 bases from J, with 10 bases between. In germline, CDR1 is SGHVS, CDR2 FQNEAQ. The CDR3 DNA is TGTGCCAGCAGCTTAGCCGTCCGGGGGAATGAGCAGTTCTTC. Encoded protein: CASSLAVRGNEQFF.

This sequence joins TRBV28 and TRBJ1-2, with TRBD1 matching 7 bases. Germline lookup yields CDR1 MDHEN and CDR2 SYDVKM. The CDR3 runs 11 residues. After removal of 9 bases from V and 7 bases from J, the junction contained 5 bases not matched to a gene. The CDR3, as DNA: TGTGCCAGTACGACAGGGTTTGGCTACACCTTC. This sequence encodes CASTTGFGYTF.

The chain uses TRBV2 and TRBJ1-6; D gene unclear. CDR1 and CDR2 from the germline V gene are SNHLY and FYNNEI. This CDR3 is built from 15 residues. V was shortened by 5 bases and J by 3 bases, with 11 bases between the two germline ends. This chain's CDR3 is CASSLEGNYNSPLHF. The CDR3 DNA sequence: TGTGCCAGCAGTCTGGAGGGAAACTATAATTCACCCCTCCACTTT.

The V call is TRBV5-6, the J call TRBJ2-7; 13 bases are a match to TRBD2. The germline gives CDR1 SGHDT, CDR2 YYEEEE. The V gene end was trimmed by 2 bases and the J gene end by 5 bases; junction bases not matched to a gene: 4. The CDR3 has 15 residues. Here the CDR3 reads CASSFGLAGVDEQYF. Written as DNA, the CDR3 is TGTGCCAGCAGCTTCGGACTAGCGGGAGTCGACGAGCAGTACTTC.

The rearrangement joins TRBV19 to TRBJ2-7; no firm D call. The CDR3 is 17 residues long. Germline loops: CDR1 LNHDA, CDR2 SQIVND (reference sequence). The germline V and J ends were trimmed by 6 bases and 1 base, with 22 bases remaining between them. The CDR3 reads CASSFNPQSASSYEQYF. CDR3 in DNA: TGTGCCAGTAGCTTTAACCCCCAGTCAGCGAGTTCCTACGAGCAGTACTTC.

The genes are TRBV27 and TRBJ1-3; TRBD1 is a possible D gene (5 bases). The CDR3 loop spans 15 amino acids. Germline CDR1 MNHEY, CDR2 SMNVEV (reference sequence). V was cut by 2 bases and J by 1 base, with 9 bases left in between. The CDR3 sequence is CASSLGAGSGNTIYF. The CDR3 DNA is TGTGCCAGCAGTTTAGGGGCGGGATCTGGAAACACCATATATTTT.

The rearrangement links TRBV4-1 to TRBJ2-1, with D unresolved. The CDR3 consists of 14 residues. Germline V CDR1 and CDR2: MGHRA, YSYEKL. Trimming removed 0 bases at V and 7 bases at J, with 10 bases between. Here the CDR3 reads CASSQDPRWNEQFF. As DNA, the CDR3 is TGCGCCAGCAGCCAAGACCCCCGGTGGAATGAGCAGTTCTTC.

The chain recombines TRBV19 with TRBJ2-1, with TRBD2 matching over 12 bases. In germline, CDR1 is LNHDA, CDR2 SQIVND (reference sequence). V gave up 7 bases and J gave up 10 bases; unmatched junction bases: 8. The CDR3 has 14 amino acids. CDR3 in amino acids: CASTPSGRAREQFF. The CDR3 DNA sequence: TGTGCCAGTACCCCTAGCGGGAGGGCCCGGGAGCAGTTCTTC.

The genes are TRBV28 and TRBJ2-1; 7 bases are a match to TRBD1. The germline gives CDR1 MDHEN, CDR2 SYDVKM. The CDR3 spans 14 residues. After removal of 3 bases from V and 3 bases from J, the junction contained 2 bases not matched to a gene. Written as DNA, the CDR3 is TGTGCCAGCAGTTTTCGGGACAGCTACAATGAGCAGTTCTTC. Translating it yields CASSFRDSYNEQFF.

The gene calls are TRBV27 and TRBJ2-2; no firm D call. CDR1 and CDR2 (germline): MNHEY, SMNVEV (reference sequence). The CDR3 runs 18 residues. V lost 1 base to trimming and J lost 4 bases, with 19 bases between them. The CDR3 DNA reads as TGTGCCAGCAGTTTATGTGATTCCATGGGCAGAGTCACCGGGGAGCTGTTTTTT. Amino acids: CASSLCDSMGRVTGELFF.

This clone was seen only once. One end of the junction varies from germline; a read error may be responsible. The gene calls are TRBV28 and TRBJ1-4; D is uncertain. Germline V gene sequence: CDR1 MDHEN, CDR2 SYDVKM. This CDR3 spans 15 amino acids. CDR3 sequence (DNA): TGTGCCAGCACTATGAGAGGCTCTATGAGTGAAAAACTGCTTTTT. It yields the protein CASTMRGSMSEKLLF.

V is TRBV19 and J is TRBJ1-6; D is unresolved. The germline V gene has CDR1 LNHDA and CDR2 SQIVND (reference sequence). The CDR3 has 16 amino acids. The V and J ends lost 3 bases and 7 bases respectively, with 16 bases between them. CDR3 sequence: CASSMTRGWTNSPLHF. The DNA for the CDR3 is TGTGCCAGTAGTATGACGAGAGGGTGGACCAATTCACCCCTCCACTTT.

The chain recombines TRBV28 with TRBJ1-3; D may be TRBD1 (6 bases). Trimming removed 3 bases at V and 2 bases at J, with 14 bases between. Germline CDR1 is MDHEN and CDR2 is SYDVKM. The CDR3 consists of 16 residues. The CDR3 DNA reads TGTGCCAGCAGTTTGAAAAGGGACAATCCTGGAAACACCATATATTTT. Its translation: CASSLKRDNPGNTIYF.

V is TRBV5-6 and J is TRBJ2-2, with D possibly matching TRBD1 (5 bases). Germline assignment: CDR1 SGHDT and CDR2 YYEEEE. The CDR3 covers 16 residues. Trimming removed 1 base at V and 8 bases at J, with 18 bases between. CDR3 residues: CASSLTDRDFFGELFF. DNA of the CDR3: TGTGCCAGCAGCTTGACCGACAGAGATTTTTTTGGGGAGCTGTTTTTT.

V is TRBV9 and J is TRBJ2-1; the match to TRBD2 covers 9 bases. The CDR3 length is 15 residues. With 3 bases clipped from V and 9 bases from J, the junction kept 10 bases outside the gene matches. Per the germline V gene, CDR1 is SGDLS and CDR2 is YYNGEE. The CDR3, as DNA: TGTGCCAGCAGCGGACCGGGACTAGCCAGCGGTGAGCAGTTCTTC. Its protein is CASSGPGLASGEQFF.

The chain has TRBV7-2 and TRBJ2-7; tentatively, D is TRBD2 (5 bases). CDR1 SGHTA and CDR2 FQGNSA come from the germline V gene. Deletions cut 6 bases from V and 2 bases from J, with 17 bases between. This CDR3 has 15 amino acids. The CDR3 DNA sequence: TGTGCCAGCAGTCGCGGAGGAGTTTCCACCTACGAGCAGTACTTC. It encodes CASSRGGVSTYEQYF.

J is TRBJ1-1 and V is TRBV28; the match to TRBD1 covers 7 bases. J was trimmed by 1 base and V by 6 bases; bases with no gene match: 8. Germline V gives CDR1 MDHEN, CDR2 SYDVKM. The CDR3 contains 15 residues. The DNA of the CDR3 is TGTGCCAGCAGACCCTGGGGACAGCGGAACACTGAAGCTTTCTTT. This codes for CASRPWGQRNTEAFF.

The chain joins TRBV6-5 to TRBJ1-1; possibly TRBD1 for D (6 bases). Per the germline V gene, CDR1 is MNHEY and CDR2 is SVGAGI. V was shortened by 0 bases and J by 7 bases, with 9 bases between the two germline ends. This CDR3 has 13 residues. CDR3 loop: CASSYSQGSEAFF. CDR3 in DNA: TGTGCCAGCAGTTACTCACAGGGCAGTGAAGCTTTCTTT.

The V call is TRBV19, the J call TRBJ2-2; 9 nucleotides line up with TRBD2. The J segment lost 1 base and the V segment lost 1 base, leaving 4 bases of the junction unmatched. Germline V lookup: CDR1 LNHDA, CDR2 SQIVND (reference sequence). The CDR3 length is 17 residues. CDR3 sequence: CASSIAATSGNTGELFF. The DNA of the CDR3 is TGTGCCAGTAGTATAGCCGCGACTAGCGGGAACACCGGGGAGCTGTTTTTT.

With regard to this clone: The junction departs from germline at one end; a sequencing error may be responsible. The rearrangement links TRBV28 to TRBJ1-4, with D perhaps TRBD1 (6 bases). This CDR3 has 14 amino acids. Germline assignment: CDR1 MDHEN and CDR2 SYDVKM. CDR3 in amino acids: CASSVGGRSEKLLF. Here the CDR3 DNA reads TGTGCCAGCAGTGTAGGGGGACGAAGTGAAAAACTGCTTTTT.

The chain carries TRBV9 and TRBJ2-7; D is possibly TRBD2 (6 bases). V was trimmed by 0 bases and J by 6 bases, leaving 7 bases between them. CDR1 and CDR2 from the germline V gene are SGDLS and YYNGEE. This CDR3 contains 12 residues. The CDR3 sequence: CASSVVGGEQYF. In DNA form, the CDR3 reads TGTGCCAGCAGCGTAGTGGGGGGCGAGCAGTACTTC.

The chain couples TRBV27 to TRBJ2-3, with a possible D match to TRBD2 (6 bases). The CDR3 runs 15 residues. The V gene lost 5 bases and the J gene lost 4 bases, with 16 bases spanning the gap. Germline-derived CDR1 and CDR2 are MNHEY and SMNVEV (reference sequence). In DNA form, the CDR3 reads TGTGCCAGCAGTAGTTATAGGAGGGGACCAGATACGCAGTATTTT. This translates into CASSSYRRGPDTQYF.

In its sample, this clone was seen once. This specimen includes other DNA sequences encoding the same CDR3. V is TRBV27 and J is TRBJ2-2, with unresolved D. V gave up 6 bases and J gave up 1 base, with 6 bases separating them. The CDR3 runs to 13 residues. Germline CDR1 and CDR2: MNHEY and SMNVEV (reference sequence). The CDR3 DNA follows: TGTGCCAGCAGCCTTTTGAACACCGGGGAGCTGTTTTTT. Protein sequence: CASSLLNTGELFF.

This clone came up once. The chain is built from TRBV6-4 and TRBJ2-3, with 8 bases matching TRBD1. This CDR3 spans 12 amino acids. The germline CDR1 and CDR2 sequences are MRHNA and SNTAGT. The CDR3 here is CLDRGETDTQYF. The CDR3 DNA follows: TGTTTAGACAGGGGAGAAACAGATACGCAGTATTTT.

V gene TRBV4-3 combines with J gene TRBJ2-3; D perhaps matches TRBD2 (5 bases). Germline CDR1 reads LGHNA; CDR2 reads YSLEER. The CDR3 is 16 residues long. The germline V and J ends were trimmed by 1 base and 2 bases, with 13 bases remaining between them. CDR3 residues: CASSQGAAVLTDTQYF. CDR3 in DNA: TGCGCCAGCAGCCAAGGCGCAGCGGTCCTCACAGATACGCAGTATTTT.

The rearrangement joins TRBV6-1 to TRBJ1-5; D unresolved. Trimming removed 2 bases at V and 2 bases at J, with 13 bases between. This CDR3 has 16 residues. Germline CDR1 is MNHNS and CDR2 is SASEGT. The CDR3 sequence: CASSEIWGAGNQPQHF. Here the CDR3 DNA reads TGTGCCAGCAGTGAAATCTGGGGAGCGGGCAATCAGCCCCAGCATTTT.

This chain links TRBV5-1 with TRBJ2-3, with 7 bases matching TRBD1. The germline gives CDR1 SGHRS, CDR2 YFSETQ. The CDR3 is 15 amino acids. Germline trimming cut 4 bases from V and 3 bases from J; bases unmatched to any gene: 8. CDR3 bases: TGCGCCAGCAGCGGGGACAGTGTGTCGACAGATACGCAGTATTTT. This sequence encodes CASSGDSVSTDTQYF.

V usage is TRBV9 and J usage is TRBJ2-3, with 9 bases matching TRBD2. The germline CDR1 and CDR2 sequences are SGDLS and YYNGEE. The CDR3 has 17 residues. V lost 3 bases and J lost 0; bases outside the gene matches: 8. The CDR3 sequence: CASSAPTSGVSTDTQYF. The CDR3 bases are TGTGCCAGCAGCGCGCCGACTAGCGGAGTTAGCACAGATACGCAGTATTTT.